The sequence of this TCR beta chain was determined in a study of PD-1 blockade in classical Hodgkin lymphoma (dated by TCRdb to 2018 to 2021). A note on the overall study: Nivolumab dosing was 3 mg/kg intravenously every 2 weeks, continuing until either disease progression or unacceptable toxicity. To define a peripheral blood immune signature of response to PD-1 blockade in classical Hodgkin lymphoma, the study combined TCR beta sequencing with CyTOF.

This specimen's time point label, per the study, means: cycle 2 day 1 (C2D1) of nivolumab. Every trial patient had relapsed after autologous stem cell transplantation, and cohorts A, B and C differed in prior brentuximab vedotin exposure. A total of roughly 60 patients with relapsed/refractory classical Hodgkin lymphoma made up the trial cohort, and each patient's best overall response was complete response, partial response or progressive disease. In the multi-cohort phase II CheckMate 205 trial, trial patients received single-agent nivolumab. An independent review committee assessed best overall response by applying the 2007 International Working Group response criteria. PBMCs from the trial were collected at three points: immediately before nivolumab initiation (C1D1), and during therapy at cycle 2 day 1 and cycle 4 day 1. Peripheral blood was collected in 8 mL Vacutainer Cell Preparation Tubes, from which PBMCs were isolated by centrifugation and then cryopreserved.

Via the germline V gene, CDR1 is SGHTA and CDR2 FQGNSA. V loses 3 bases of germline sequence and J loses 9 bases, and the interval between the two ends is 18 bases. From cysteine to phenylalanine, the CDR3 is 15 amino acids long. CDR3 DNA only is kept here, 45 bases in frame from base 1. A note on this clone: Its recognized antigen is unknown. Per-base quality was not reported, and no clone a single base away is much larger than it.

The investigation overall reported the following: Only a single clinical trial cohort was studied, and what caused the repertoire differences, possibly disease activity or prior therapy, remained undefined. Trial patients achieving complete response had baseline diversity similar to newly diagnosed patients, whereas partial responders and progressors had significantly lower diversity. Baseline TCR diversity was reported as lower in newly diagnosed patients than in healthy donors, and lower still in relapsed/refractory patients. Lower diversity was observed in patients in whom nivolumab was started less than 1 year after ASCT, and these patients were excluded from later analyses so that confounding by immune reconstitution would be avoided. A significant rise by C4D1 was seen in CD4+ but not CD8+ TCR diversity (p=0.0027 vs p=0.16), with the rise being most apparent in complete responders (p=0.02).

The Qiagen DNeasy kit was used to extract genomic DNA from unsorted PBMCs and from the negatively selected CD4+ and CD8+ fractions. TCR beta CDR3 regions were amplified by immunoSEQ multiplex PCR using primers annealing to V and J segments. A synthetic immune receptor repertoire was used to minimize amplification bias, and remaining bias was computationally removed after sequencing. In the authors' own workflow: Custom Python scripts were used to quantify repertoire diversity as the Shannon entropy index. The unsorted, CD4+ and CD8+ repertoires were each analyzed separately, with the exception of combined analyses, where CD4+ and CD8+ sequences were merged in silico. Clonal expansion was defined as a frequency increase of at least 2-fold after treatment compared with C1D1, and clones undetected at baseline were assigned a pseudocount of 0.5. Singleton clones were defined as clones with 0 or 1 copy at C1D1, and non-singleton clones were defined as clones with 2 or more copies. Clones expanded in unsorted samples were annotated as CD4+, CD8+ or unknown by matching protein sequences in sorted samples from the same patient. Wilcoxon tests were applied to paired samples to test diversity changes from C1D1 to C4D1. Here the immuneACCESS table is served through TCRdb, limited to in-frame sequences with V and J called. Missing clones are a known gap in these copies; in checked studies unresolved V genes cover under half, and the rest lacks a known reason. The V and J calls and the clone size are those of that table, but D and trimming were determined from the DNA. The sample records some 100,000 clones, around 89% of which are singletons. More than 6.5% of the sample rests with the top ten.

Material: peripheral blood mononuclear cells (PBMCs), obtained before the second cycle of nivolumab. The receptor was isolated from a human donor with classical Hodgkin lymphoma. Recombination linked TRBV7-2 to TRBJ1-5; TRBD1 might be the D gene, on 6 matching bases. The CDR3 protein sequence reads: CASSLPGGATGPQHF. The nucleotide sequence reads TGTGCCAGCAGCTTGCCGGGGGGGGCGACTGGGCCCCAGCATTTT.